The 21 T cell receptor beta chains reported below all come from one sample, sequenced in a study of T-cell reconstitution after alpha-beta-depleted transplantation in children. Unique molecular identifiers were built into the TCRbeta library. TCRdb processed the PCR reads anew with MiXCR; each CDR3 protein has one entry. The repertoire holds about 500,000 distinct CDR3 sequences, less than 35% seen once, with more than 2% in the top ten. The starting material was PBMCs from the stem cell graft donor, obtained from the stem cell graft. The receptors here all came from a human donor who donated a stem cell graft to a child with aplastic anemia.

The chain couples TRBV7-9 to TRBJ2-1; the D is unclear. The V end was cut by 0 bases, the J end by 13 bases, with 16 bases between. CDR1 and CDR2 from the germline V gene are SEHNR and FQNEAQ (reference sequence). This CDR3 region has 14 residues. DNA of the CDR3: TGTGCCAGCAGCTTAGCCATAGCCAGCAAGGAACAGTTCTTC. Translation gives CASSLAIASKEQFF.

The V call is TRBV18, the J call TRBJ2-5, with unresolved D. V was trimmed by 3 bases and J by 1 base, leaving 18 bases between them. The CDR3 has 17 residues. The germline V gene encodes CDR1 KGHSH and CDR2 LQKENI. This CDR3 reads CASSPSTRMGSQETQYF. The CDR3, as DNA: TGTGCCAGCTCACCGTCCACCCGGATGGGGTCCCAAGAGACCCAGTACTTC.

J is TRBJ2-7 and V is TRBV12-3 or TRBV12-4, with D perhaps matching TRBD2 (5 bases). Trimming shortened V by 3 bases and J by 1 base, and 10 bases separated the two germline ends. The CDR3 covers 14 residues. The CDR3 DNA follows: TGTGCCAGCAGTTTGGGAGCGCCTTCCTACGAGCAGTACTTC. Protein: CASSLGAPSYEQYF.

This clonotype was found many times. The chain is built from TRBV29-1 and TRBJ1-1; D is uncertain. Germline CDR1 SQVTM, CDR2 ANQGSEA. This CDR3 is 11 amino acids long. The V end lost 2 bases, the J end lost 1 base, and 2 bases lay between the germline ends. CDR3 residues: CSVEKNTEAFF. In DNA form, the CDR3 reads TGCAGCGTTGAAAAGAACACTGAAGCTTTCTTT.

The DNA for the CDR3 is TGTGCCATCAGGGGGGGACAGGGGGGCACTGAAGCTTTCTTT. Translation: CAIRGGQGGTEAFF. The chain uses TRBV10-3 and TRBJ1-1; 11 bases agree with TRBD1. V gave up 6 bases and J gave up 4 bases; unmatched junction bases: 4. CDR1 is ENHRY, CDR2 SYGVKD, per germline. This CDR3 region has 14 residues.

This clonotype came up a few times. The chain uses TRBV12-3 or TRBV12-4 and TRBJ1-4; tentative D call: TRBD1 (5 bases). Trimming shortened V by 3 bases and J by 4 bases, and 18 bases separated the two germline ends. The CDR3 runs 17 residues. This CDR3 reads CASSLQGMGIDNEKLFF. The CDR3 DNA reads TGTGCCAGCAGTTTGCAGGGAATGGGTATAGATAATGAAAAACTGTTTTTT.

This clonotype turned up a few times. The chain joins TRBV7-6 to TRBJ2-3; TRBD2 is a possible D gene (5 bases). The V end lost 6 bases, the J end lost 1 base, and 11 bases lay between the germline ends. The CDR3 contains 14 residues. CDR1 and CDR2 from the germline V gene are SGHVS and FNYEAQ. The CDR3 DNA reads as TGTGCCAGCAGGCCCGGGAAGCGCACAGATACGCAGTATTTT. Translation gives CASRPGKRTDTQYF.

This clonotype showed up just a few times. The chain uses TRBV9 and TRBJ2-1; no clear D gene. This CDR3 region has 15 residues. V was trimmed by 0 bases and J by 0 bases, leaving 7 bases between them. The germline V gene has CDR1 SGDLS and CDR2 YYNGEE. Written as DNA, the CDR3 is TGTGCCAGCAGCGTAGCGCTGAGCTCCTACAATGAGCAGTTCTTC. Its translation is CASSVALSSYNEQFF.

CDR3 amino acids: CASSLQYTEAFF. The CDR3 DNA reads TGTGCCAGTAGTCTTCAGTACACTGAAGCTTTCTTT. This sequence joins TRBV19 and TRBJ1-1; D is undetermined. CDR3 length: 12 residues. V lost 5 bases, J lost 3 bases, and 7 bases lay in between. Germline V gene data show CDR1 as LNHDA and CDR2 as SQIVND (reference sequence).

This clonotype has a handful of counts. The CDR3 region is CSVLGTGPNSPLHF. CDR3 nucleotide sequence: TGCAGCGTCCTCGGAACAGGCCCCAATTCACCCCTCCACTTT. The V gene is TRBV29-1, the J gene TRBJ1-6; D is perhaps TRBD1 (5 bases). CDR1 is SQVTM, CDR2 ANQGSEA, per germline. V gave up 6 bases and J gave up 7 bases, with 16 bases separating them. The CDR3 sequence is 14 residues long.

This clonotype was detected a few times. The CDR3 nucleotides read TGTGCCATCAAACGGGACAGGTCTTCCGAGCAGTACTTC. Amino acids: CAIKRDRSSEQYF. The chain recombines TRBV10-3 with TRBJ2-7; 8 bases are shared with TRBD1. CDR3 size: 13 residues. Germline V CDR1 and CDR2: ENHRY, SYGVKD. The V segment lost 7 bases and the J segment 6 bases; nucleotides outside the gene matches: 8.

The CDR3 loop reads CASRAFGLTGGADTQYF. CDR3 coding DNA: TGTGCCAGCAGAGCTTTTGGTCTGACCGGGGGGGCAGATACGCAGTATTTT. The V and J genes are TRBV5-5 and TRBJ2-3, with 8 positions matching TRBD2. In germline, CDR1 is SGHKS, CDR2 YYEKEE (reference sequence). The CDR3 covers 17 residues. The V gene end was trimmed by 5 bases and the J gene end by 4 bases; junction bases not matched to a gene: 15. The entire variable domain, with the rest obtained from reference TRBV5-5 and TRBJ2-3, is as follows: DAGVTQSPTHLIKTRGQQVTLRCSPISGHKSVSWYQQVLGQGPQFIFQYYEKEERGRGNFPDRFSARQFPNYSSELNVNALLLGDSALYLCASRAFGLTGGADTQYFGPGTRLTVL.

This rearrangement joins TRBV20-1 to TRBJ1-5; D is ambiguous. In germline, CDR1 is DFQATT, CDR2 SNEGSKA (reference sequence). V lost 3 bases to trimming and J lost 4 bases, with 7 bases between them. This CDR3 is built from 12 residues. The CDR3 DNA follows: TGCAGTGCTAGCCTAGCGAATCAGCCCCAGCATTTT. It specifies CSASLANQPQHF.

This chain joins TRBV6-4 and TRBJ2-4; no reliable D call. Per the germline V gene, CDR1 is MRHNA and CDR2 is SNTAGT. The V and J ends lost 7 bases and 0 bases respectively, with 10 bases between them. CDR3 length equals 14 residues. CDR3 in amino acids: CASKGRLAKNIQYF. DNA for the CDR3: TGTGCCAGCAAAGGACGGCTAGCCAAAAACATTCAGTACTTC.

The chain is built from TRBV28 and TRBJ2-5; no firm D call. The CDR3 has 15 amino acids. Germline V gene lookup returns CDR1 MDHEN and CDR2 SYDVKM. Trimming removed 4 bases at V and 0 bases at J, with 12 bases between. For the CDR3, the DNA is TGTGCCAGCAGTTCGGGCCTCATGCACCAAGAGACCCAGTACTTC. Protein product: CASSSGLMHQETQYF.

There are a few counts of this clonotype. V usage is TRBV13 and J usage is TRBJ2-7; 9 nucleotides agree with TRBD1. The CDR3 has 14 amino acids. V gave up 7 bases and J gave up 3 bases; unmatched junction bases: 7. Germline CDR1 PRHDT, CDR2 FYEKMQ (reference sequence). CDR3 loop: CASTRGQGDYEQYF. CDR3 coding DNA: TGTGCCAGCACCAGGGGACAGGGTGACTACGAGCAGTACTTC.

This clonotype was seen many times. This rearrangement joins TRBV7-2 to TRBJ2-1, with 8 bases identical to TRBD2. The germline CDR1 and CDR2 sequences are SGHTA and FQGNSA. With V trimmed by 6 bases and J by 3 bases, 4 bases remained unmatched. CDR3 length equals 14 residues. Here the CDR3 DNA reads TGTGCCAGCAGAGGAGCGGGAGTCTACAATGAGCAGTTCTTC. It specifies CASRGAGVYNEQFF.

The rearrangement joins TRBV20-1 to TRBJ1-4; unclear D gene. Germline CDR1 is DFQATT and CDR2 is SNEGSKA (reference sequence). With 6 bases removed from V and 5 bases from J, the gap between germline ends came to 13 bases. The CDR3 is made up of 13 amino acids. The CDR3 DNA follows: TGCAGTGCCCTGACGTACTTCAATGAAAAACTGTTTTTT. It codes for CSALTYFNEKLFF.

The gene calls are TRBV12-3 or TRBV12-4 and TRBJ2-7, with 9 bases lining up with TRBD1. The CDR3 is 13 amino acids. Trimming at V came to 6 bases and at J to 6 bases, leaving 6 bases not matched to a gene. CDR3 sequence: CASRRTGDGEQYV. DNA of the CDR3: TGTGCCAGCAGGAGGACAGGGGACGGCGAGCAGTACGTC.

The count of this clonotype is one. The genes are TRBV3-1 and TRBJ2-1, with D perhaps TRBD2 (6 bases). The CDR3 spans 13 residues. With 7 bases removed from V and 5 bases from J, the gap between germline ends came to 12 bases. Germline CDR1 LGHDT, CDR2 YNNKEL (reference sequence). In nucleotides, the CDR3 is TGTGCCAGCACCCTACTAGCCAACAATGAGCAGTTCTTC. Translating it yields CASTLLANNEQFF.

V and J are TRBV27 and TRBJ2-5; tentative D call: TRBD2 (6 bases). This CDR3 comprises 17 residues. Trimming removed 2 bases from V and 1 base from J, with 17 bases in between. CDR1 MNHEY and CDR2 SMNVEV come from the germline V gene (reference sequence). The CDR3 loop is CASSLSMAGLLQETQYF. The CDR3 region has the DNA TGTGCCAGCAGTTTAAGTATGGCGGGGCTTCTCCAAGAGACCCAGTACTTC.